The clone carrying this T cell receptor beta chain has only a few counts. The assay was immunoSEQ multiplex PCR, and TCRdb's table has in-frame clones only and misses some. The data hold 20,000 to 25,000 clones, with roughly 88% observed a single time. Trimming took off 3 bases at V and 0 bases at J, with 12 bases between the two ends. The CDR3 is 16 residues long. Germline CDR1 and CDR2: MNHEY and SVGAGI. This sample stems from a study of OX40 agonist ivuxolimab in advanced cancers. The rearrangement links TRBV6-5 to TRBJ1-5; tentative D call: TRBD1 (6 bases). The sequenced sample was CD4+ or CD8+ T cells sorted from blood, obtained in a trial of the OX40 agonist ivuxolimab. The TCR sequence derives from an adult with an advanced solid tumor such as melanoma, head and neck, liver or kidney cancer. CDR3 coding DNA: TGTGCCAGCAGTTATAATGGACAGAATAGCAATCAGCCCCAGCATTTT. Translating gives CASSYNGQNSNQPQHF.